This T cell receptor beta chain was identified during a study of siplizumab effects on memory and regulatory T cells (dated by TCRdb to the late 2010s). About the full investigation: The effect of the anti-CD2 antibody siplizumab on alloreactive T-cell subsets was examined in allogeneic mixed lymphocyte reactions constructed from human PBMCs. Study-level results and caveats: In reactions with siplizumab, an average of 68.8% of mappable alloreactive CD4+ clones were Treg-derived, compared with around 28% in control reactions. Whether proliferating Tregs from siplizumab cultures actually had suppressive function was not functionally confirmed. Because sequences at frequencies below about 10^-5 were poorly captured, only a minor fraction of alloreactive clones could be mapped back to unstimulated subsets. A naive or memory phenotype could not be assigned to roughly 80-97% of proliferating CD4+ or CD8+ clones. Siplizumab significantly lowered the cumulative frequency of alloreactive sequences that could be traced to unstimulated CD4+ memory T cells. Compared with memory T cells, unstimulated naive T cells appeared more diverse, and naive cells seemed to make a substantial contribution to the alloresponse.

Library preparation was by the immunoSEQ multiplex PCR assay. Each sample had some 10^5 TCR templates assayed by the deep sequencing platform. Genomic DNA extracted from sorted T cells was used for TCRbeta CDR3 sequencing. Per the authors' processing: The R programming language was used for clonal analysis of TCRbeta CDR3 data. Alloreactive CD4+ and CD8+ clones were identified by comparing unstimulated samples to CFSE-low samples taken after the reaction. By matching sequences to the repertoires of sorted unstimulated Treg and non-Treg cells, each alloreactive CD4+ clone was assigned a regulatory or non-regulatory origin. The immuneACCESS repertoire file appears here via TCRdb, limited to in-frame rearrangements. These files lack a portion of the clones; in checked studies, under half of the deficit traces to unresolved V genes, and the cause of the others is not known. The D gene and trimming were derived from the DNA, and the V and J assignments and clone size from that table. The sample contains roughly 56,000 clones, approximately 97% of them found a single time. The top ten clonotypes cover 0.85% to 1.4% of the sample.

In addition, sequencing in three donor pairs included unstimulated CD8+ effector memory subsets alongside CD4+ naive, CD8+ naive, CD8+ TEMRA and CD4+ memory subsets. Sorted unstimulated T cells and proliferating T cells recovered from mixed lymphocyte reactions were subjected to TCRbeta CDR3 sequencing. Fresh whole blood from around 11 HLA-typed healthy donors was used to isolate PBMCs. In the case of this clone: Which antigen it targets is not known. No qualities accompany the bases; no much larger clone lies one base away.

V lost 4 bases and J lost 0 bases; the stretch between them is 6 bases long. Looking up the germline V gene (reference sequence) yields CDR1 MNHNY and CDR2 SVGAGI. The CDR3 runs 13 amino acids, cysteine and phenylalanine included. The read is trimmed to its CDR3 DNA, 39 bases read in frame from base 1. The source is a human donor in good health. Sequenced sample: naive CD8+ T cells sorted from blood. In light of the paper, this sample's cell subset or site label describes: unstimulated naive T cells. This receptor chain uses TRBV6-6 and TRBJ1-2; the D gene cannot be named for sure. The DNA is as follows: TGTGCCAGCAGTTTACCGACTAACTATGGCTACACCTTC. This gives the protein CASSLPTNYGYTF.